This T cell receptor beta chain comes out of a study of T cells expressing NK-cell markers. For this clonotype: The antigen remains undetermined.

Study results and limitations: Expanded clones of NKG2C+ T cells had an unclear HCMV specificity. Several donors' CD3+CD56-NKG2C+ cells were dominated by the same clonotypes.

The CDR3 covers 17 residues. CDR1 is SGDLS and CDR2 is YYNGEE in the germline V gene. Template switching by 5'RACE with UMIs generated the TCR beta cDNA. Using the 5' RACE reads, TCRdb records one entry per CDR3 protein without DNA. In total, the table holds roughly 120,000 distinct CDR3 sequences. Source material: blood T cells: a sorted CD56 or NKG2C T cell subset, CD4+ or CD8+ T cells, or bulk PBMC T cells (not recorded which). The chain employs TRBV9 and TRBJ2-7; TCRdb's assignment of TRBD1 cannot be checked, as there is no DNA. This clonotype originated in a woman aged 18-70 years in good health. This CDR3 is CASSADRRDRYSYEQYF.